The 10 T cell receptor beta chains presented below share a single source sample, sequenced in a study of long-term antiretroviral therapy in people with HIV. The assay, immunoSEQ v3.0, was run at survey level. Sequencing used immunoSEQ multiplex PCR; TCRdb keeps in-frame clones, though not all of them. The sample has almost 30,000 clones, about 93% seen once. This material consisted of unsorted PBMCs, taken approximately 6.3 years after starting antiretroviral therapy. The receptor set was obtained from a woman between 40 and 50 years old with HIV.

The J gene is TRBJ1-1, the V gene TRBV10-3; D perhaps matches TRBD1 (6 bases). Per germline, CDR1 ENHRY and CDR2 SYGVKD. The CDR3 sequence is 15 residues long. The V gene lost 0 bases and the J gene lost 4 bases, with 12 bases spanning the gap. The DNA for the CDR3 is TGTGCCATCAGTGAGTCGGACTGGGGGGCCACTGAAGCTTTCTTT. It is translated as CAISESDWGATEAFF.

The chain has TRBV9 and TRBJ2-5, with 7 nucleotides matching TRBD1. Germline V gene sequence: CDR1 SGDLS, CDR2 YYNGEE. The trim removed 3 bases at V and 5 bases at J, leaving 4 bases unmatched. The CDR3 loop spans 13 amino acids. This CDR3 is CASSAGTEETQYF. In DNA, the CDR3 is TGTGCCAGCAGCGCCGGGACAGAGGAGACCCAGTACTTC.

The V gene is TRBV2, the J gene TRBJ2-5; D is uncertain. CDR1 and CDR2 from the germline V gene are SNHLY and FYNNEI. The V end lost 4 bases, the J end lost 3 bases, and 9 bases lay between the germline ends. This CDR3 has 13 residues. DNA of the CDR3: TGTGCCAGCAGTGTAACCAGAGAAGAGACCCAGTACTTC. It specifies CASSVTREETQYF.

This chain's CDR3 is CASTPRRRDTEAFF. Here the CDR3 DNA reads TGTGCCAGTACCCCTCGGAGACGGGACACTGAAGCTTTCTTT. The chain employs TRBV19 and TRBJ1-1, with unresolved D. The V end lost 7 bases, the J end lost 3 bases, and 15 bases lay between the germline ends. This CDR3 has 14 residues. Germline V lookup: CDR1 LNHDA, CDR2 SQIVND (reference sequence).

This chain joins TRBV5-6 and TRBJ1-6, with D unresolved. Germline V gene data show CDR1 as SGHDT and CDR2 as YYEEEE. The ends were cut back, 2 bases at V and 10 bases at J, with 16 bases in the middle. The CDR3 sequence is 15 residues long. CDR3 in amino acids: CASSFLDRIDSPLHF. The CDR3 DNA sequence: TGTGCCAGCAGCTTTCTCGATAGAATTGACTCACCCCTCCACTTT.

This chain connects TRBV7-3 to TRBJ2-3; TRBD1 matches 8 bases. The trim removed 5 bases at V and 6 bases at J, leaving 7 bases unmatched. The CDR3 is made up of 14 amino acids. CDR1 is SGHTA and CDR2 is FQGTGA in the germline V gene. The CDR3 spells CASSPDRARDTQYF. CDR3 in DNA: TGTGCCAGCAGCCCGGACAGGGCCCGCGATACGCAGTATTTT.

The chain joins TRBV19 to TRBJ1-6; D is unresolved. Trimming pared 2 bases from V and 7 bases from J, leaving 6 bases between. The CDR3 contains 13 residues. The germline gives CDR1 LNHDA, CDR2 SQIVND (reference sequence). The CDR3 nucleotides are TGTGCCAGTAGTATAAAGGGAAATTCACCCCTCCACTTT. This codes for CASSIKGNSPLHF.

The CDR3 here is CASSSMVGVRGQPQHF. In DNA form, the CDR3 reads TGTGCCAGCAGCTCGATGGTTGGGGTGAGGGGGCAGCCCCAGCATTTT. This rearrangement joins TRBV11-2 to TRBJ1-5; a possible D gene is TRBD1 (6 bases). This CDR3 comprises 16 residues. With 4 bases removed from V and 7 bases from J, the gap between germline ends came to 20 bases. From germline, CDR1 is SGHAT and CDR2 FQNNGV.

The chain has TRBV4-3 and TRBJ2-3; 16 positions agree with TRBD2. The J segment lost 3 bases and the V segment lost 1 base, leaving 10 bases of the junction unmatched. The length of the CDR3 is 20 residues. Germline V gene sequence: CDR1 LGHNA, CDR2 YSLEER. The CDR3 DNA is TGCGCCAGCAGCCAAGGCCGGGGACTAGCGGGGGGGAGAAGAACAGATACGCAGTATTTT. Its protein is CASSQGRGLAGGRRTDTQYF.

This sequence joins TRBV6-5 and TRBJ2-7, with TRBD2 matching 7 bases. V lost 6 bases to trimming and J lost 1 base; unmatched junction nucleotides: 0. The germline V gene has CDR1 MNHEY and CDR2 SVGAGI. The CDR3 spans 12 residues. The CDR3 DNA reads as TGTGCCAGCAGCGGGGGGTCCTACGAGCAGTACTTC. Its protein product is CASSGGSYEQYF.